This T cell receptor beta chain stems from a study of T cells after yellow fever vaccination. The CDR3 covers 13 residues. Germline V lookup: CDR1 SGHTA, CDR2 FQGTGA. UMIs and a universal primer site were added when TCR cDNA was made by 5'RACE template switching. One entry per CDR3 protein, called by TCRdb with MiXCR from the 5' RACE reads. The sample holds 620,000 or so distinct CDR3 sequences; over 9% are singletons and the top ten take just under 15%. Details on this clonotype: Antigen: not known. The junction departs from the called germline gene at one end, perhaps through a read error.

Points from the study as a whole: Faster peaking, at day 5 versus 15, marked a secondary response that was weaker. Few clonotypes appeared in both CD4 and CD8 compartments.

The chain joins TRBV7-3 to TRBJ2-3; 8 bases are shared with TRBD2. The sequence came from a man younger than 45 who received the YFV17D yellow fever vaccine. The source material was PBMCs, sampled on the day of the yellow fever booster vaccination. This chain's CDR3 is CASSLSTGGERDF. The CDR3, as DNA: TGTGCCAGCAGCTTATCTACGGGAGGGGAGAGGGATTTT.